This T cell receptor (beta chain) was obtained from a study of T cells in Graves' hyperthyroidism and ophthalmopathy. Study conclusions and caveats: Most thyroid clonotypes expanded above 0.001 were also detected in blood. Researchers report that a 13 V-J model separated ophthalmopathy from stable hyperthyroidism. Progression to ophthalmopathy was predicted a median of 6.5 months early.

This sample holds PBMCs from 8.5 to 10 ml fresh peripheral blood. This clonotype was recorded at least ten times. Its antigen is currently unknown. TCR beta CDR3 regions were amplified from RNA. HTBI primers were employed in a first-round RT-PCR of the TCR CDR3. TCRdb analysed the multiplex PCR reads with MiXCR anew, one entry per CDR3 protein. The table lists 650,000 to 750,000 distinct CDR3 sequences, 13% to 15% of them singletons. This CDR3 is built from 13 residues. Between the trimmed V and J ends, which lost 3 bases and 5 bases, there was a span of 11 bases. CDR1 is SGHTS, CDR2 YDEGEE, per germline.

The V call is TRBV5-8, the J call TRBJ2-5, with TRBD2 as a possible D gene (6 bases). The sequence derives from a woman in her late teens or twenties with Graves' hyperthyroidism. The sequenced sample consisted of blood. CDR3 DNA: TGTGCCAGCAGCTGGGGCGGGGCGGAGACCCAGTACTTC. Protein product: CASSWGGAETQYF.